Below are 10 T cell receptor beta chains sequenced from a single sample in a study of blood T cells in healthy people across ages. A second about 7 to 12 cycle PCR used barcoded and J-beta primers. In TCRdb, the 5' RACE reads were re-called with MiXCR into one record per CDR3 protein. Of some 1.1 million distinct CDR3 sequences in the sample, roughly two fifths were seen once. Sequencing was done on a sample of blood. The receptors here all came from a man aged 18 to 35 in good health.

Only a few counts were recorded for this clonotype. V and J are TRBV18 and TRBJ2-1, with 9 positions matching TRBD1. The CDR3 contains 15 residues. Per germline, CDR1 KGHSH and CDR2 LQKENI. Trimming cost V 1 base and J 7 bases; bases outside gene matches: 5. CDR3: CASSPLQQGANEQFF. Written as DNA, the CDR3 is TGTGCCAGCTCACCACTCCAACAGGGGGCTAATGAGCAGTTCTTC.

The chain joins TRBV20-1 to TRBJ2-5; D may be TRBD1 (6 bases). Germline-derived CDR1 and CDR2 are DFQATT and SNEGSKA (reference sequence). The CDR3 consists of 16 residues. Between the trimmed V and J ends, which lost 3 bases and 1 base, there was a span of 18 bases. The CDR3 DNA reads TGCAGTGCTAGGGCCCCCGGGACACCGATCCAAGAGACCCAGTACTTC. Protein: CSARAPGTPIQETQYF.

This clonotype was seen a single time. CDR3 DNA: TGTGCCACCAGCAGAGAAAGCGGGGGGTCGGAAGATACGCAGTATTTT. Translating gives CATSRESGGSEDTQYF. The rearrangement links TRBV15 to TRBJ2-3; 9 bases match TRBD2. The CDR3 length is 16 residues. J was trimmed by 5 bases and V by 0 bases; bases with no gene match: 6. Germline-derived CDR1 and CDR2 are LNHNV and YYDKDF (reference sequence).

This clonotype occurred a few times. V and J are TRBV28 and TRBJ1-2, with D perhaps matching TRBD1 (6 bases). The CDR3 loop spans 16 amino acids. CDR1 and CDR2 from the germline V gene are MDHEN and SYDVKM. Trimming took off 6 bases at V and 5 bases at J, with 22 bases between the two ends. CDR3 DNA sequence: TGTGCCAGCAGCCCACCACCTCGGACAGAAAAATATGGCTACACCTTC. This sequence encodes CASSPPPRTEKYGYTF.

The chain couples TRBV7-9 to TRBJ1-2; D possibly corresponds to TRBD1 (5 bases). This CDR3 spans 14 amino acids. Germline V lookup: CDR1 SEHNR, CDR2 FQNEAQ (reference sequence). The ends were cut back, 0 bases at V and 7 bases at J, with 12 bases in the middle. CDR3 DNA: TGTGCCAGCAGCTTAGCATCGGTCGGGACTGGCTACACCTTC. Protein product: CASSLASVGTGYTF.

V gene TRBV9 combines with J gene TRBJ2-3; D might be TRBD1 (5 bases). This CDR3 contains 13 residues. Germline loops: CDR1 SGDLS, CDR2 YYNGEE. The V end lost 0 bases, the J end lost 8 bases, and 10 bases lay between the germline ends. The CDR3 sequence: CASSVEVRGTQYF. The CDR3 DNA reads as TGTGCCAGCAGCGTAGAGGTTAGGGGTACGCAGTATTTT.

V usage is TRBV4-1 and J usage is TRBJ2-2, with 8 bases fitting TRBD2. The CDR3 covers 16 residues. With V trimmed by 2 bases and J by 6 bases, 8 bases remained unmatched. Germline CDR1 MGHRA, CDR2 YSYEKL. Here the CDR3 reads CASSQPRTSNSGELFF. CDR3 DNA sequence: TGCGCCAGCAGCCAACCCAGGACTAGCAATTCCGGGGAGCTGTTTTTT.

This chain links TRBV6-2 or TRBV6-3 with TRBJ2-5; no reliable D call. Gene TRBJ2-7 matches the end of the DNA better, so the J call may be wrong. The CDR3 totals 16 residues. Germline loops: CDR1 MNHEY, CDR2 SVGEGT. Here the CDR3 reads CAGEPSEVVLGYEQYF. In DNA form, the CDR3 reads TGTGCCGGCGAGCCTTCTGAGGTGGTTTTGGGCTACGAGCAGTACTTC.

DNA for the CDR3: TGTGCCAGCAGCCAAGAAGGGGGCGTGGGCCGCACGGCGTATGGCTACACCTTC. Protein product: CASSQEGGVGRTAYGYTF. This chain joins TRBV4-2 and TRBJ1-2, with 7 bases matching TRBD1. The CDR3 runs to 18 residues. The V gene end was trimmed by 0 bases and the J gene end by 5 bases; junction bases not matched to a gene: 15. Germline values: CDR1 LGHNA, CDR2 YNFKEQ.

In its sample, this clonotype was seen a few times. The genes are TRBV4-1 and TRBJ2-5, with unresolved D. The germline V gene encodes CDR1 MGHRA and CDR2 YSYEKL. V was shortened by 5 bases and J by 1 base, with 14 bases between the two germline ends. This CDR3 region has 15 residues. The CDR3 is CASSSLPNRQETQYF. CDR3 nucleotide sequence: TGCGCCAGCAGCTCTCTACCGAACCGCCAAGAGACCCAGTACTTC.